The clone carrying this TCR beta chain was counted at least ten times. Antigen: not known. The data belong to a study of CD8 T cells in ankylosing spondylitis. V was trimmed by 5 bases and J by 2 bases, leaving 11 bases between them. The CDR3 extends over 14 amino acids. Study-level results: The authors found the disease-linked clones to be CD8+ and relatively rare in peripheral blood. A TCR beta motif of fewer than 10 highly homologous variants seemed to mark ankylosing spondylitis blood.

From the 5' RACE reads, TCRdb called clonotypes with MiXCR, one entry per CDR3 protein. The table lists 350,000 or so distinct CDR3 sequences, approximately 15% of them singletons, with 0.85% to 1.4% in the top ten. The chain combines TRBV12-3 or TRBV12-4 with TRBJ2-3, with D perhaps given as TRBD1 or TRBD2 (5 bases each). This TCR came from a male donor with ankylosing spondylitis or in good health (not recorded which). Sample: blood, either unsorted or a sorted T cell fraction (not recorded which). CDR3 in DNA: TGTGCCAGCAGTGGGGGTAGCCTCACAGATACGCAGTATTTT. This gives the protein CASSGGSLTDTQYF.